The 27 T cell receptor beta chains below all came from one sample that was sequenced in a study of blood T cell repertoires in COVID-19. Sequencing was performed with immunoSEQ multiplex PCR; in TCRdb, only in-frame clones are kept and a portion is missing. The table records some 200,000 clones, 75% to 95% of them present only once. The sample taken for sequencing was peripheral blood. Source of these receptors: a man aged 45 to 65 with acute or convalescent COVID-19.

This clone was found a few times. The chain carries TRBV7-9 and TRBJ1-2; 9 nucleotides match TRBD1. The CDR3 totals 13 residues. CDR1 is SEHNR, CDR2 FQNEAQ, per germline (reference sequence). With V trimmed by 1 base and J by 6 bases, 0 bases remained unmatched. The CDR3, as DNA: TGTGCCAGCAGCTTAGGACAGGGGGATGGCTACACCTTC. Protein product: CASSLGQGDGYTF.

V gene TRBV30 combines with J gene TRBJ1-1; 10 positions agree with TRBD1. With 6 bases clipped from V and 4 bases from J, the junction kept 5 bases outside the gene matches. The CDR3 loop spans 13 amino acids. CDR1 and CDR2 from the germline V gene are GTSNPN and SVGIG (reference sequence). The DNA for the CDR3 is TGTGCCTGTTCGGGGACAGGGGTCACTGAAGCTTTCTTT. Its protein product is CACSGTGVTEAFF.

The chain's CDR3 is CASSLAWQNYEQYF. The CDR3 DNA sequence: TGTGCCAGCAGCTTAGCGTGGCAAAACTACGAGCAGTACTTC. The chain has TRBV7-9 and TRBJ2-7; the D is unclear. There are 14 residues in the CDR3. CDR1 and CDR2 from the germline V gene are SEHNR and FQNEAQ (reference sequence). Trimming removed 0 bases from V and 3 bases from J, with 9 bases in between.

The chain has TRBV9 and TRBJ1-2; 9 bases agree with TRBD1. CDR1 and CDR2 from the germline V gene are SGDLS and YYNGEE. The J segment lost 6 bases and the V segment lost 5 bases, leaving 20 bases of the junction unmatched. This CDR3 spans 18 amino acids. Here the CDR3 DNA reads TGTGCCAGCAGTTCATCCCAGTGGGTGGGACAGGGTATAAATGGCTACACCTTC. This codes for CASSSSQWVGQGINGYTF.

The rearrangement links TRBV6-5 to TRBJ2-3; no firm D call. This CDR3 is built from 13 residues. Germline-derived CDR1 and CDR2 are MNHEY and SVGAGI. V was clipped by 5 bases and J by 4 bases, with 10 bases between them. The CDR3: CASSLSTADTQYF. The CDR3 region has the DNA TGTGCCAGCAGTCTATCCACGGCAGATACGCAGTATTTT.

V usage is TRBV28 and J usage is TRBJ2-7; 11 bases match TRBD2. With V trimmed by 3 bases and J by 5 bases, 12 bases remained unmatched. The CDR3 consists of 17 residues. Germline CDR1 is MDHEN and CDR2 is SYDVKM. CDR3 DNA sequence: TGTGCCAGCAGTTTGCCGGGGGCTAGCGGGAGGTCCCACGAGCAGTACTTC. Translation: CASSLPGASGRSHEQYF.

J is TRBJ2-1 and V is TRBV28; 8 bases are shared with TRBD2. CDR1 MDHEN and CDR2 SYDVKM come from the germline V gene. The ends lost 7 bases at V and 3 bases at J; junction bases unmatched: 5. CDR3 size: 14 residues. The CDR3: CASILTSGYNEQFF. CDR3 bases: TGTGCCAGCATCTTAACTAGCGGCTACAATGAGCAGTTCTTC.

CDR3 DNA: TGTGCCACCAGCAGGACTAGCGGGAGGTATAATGAGCAGTTCTTC. This translates into CATSRTSGRYNEQFF. The chain uses TRBV15 and TRBJ2-1; TRBD2 aligns across 13 bases. The CDR3 has 15 residues. The germline CDR1 and CDR2 sequences are LNHNV and YYDKDF (reference sequence). V gave up 3 bases and J gave up 7 bases; unmatched junction bases: 3.

This chain uses TRBV7-8 with TRBJ2-3; tentative D call: TRBD2 (5 bases). The ends were cut back, 1 base at V and 6 bases at J, with 11 bases in the middle. CDR1 SGHVS and CDR2 FQNEAQ come from the germline V gene. CDR3 length: 14 amino acids. CDR3 residues: CASSLGTQMDTQYF. The CDR3 DNA reads TGTGCCAGCAGCTTAGGGACTCAAATGGATACGCAGTATTTT. The entire variable domain, with the rest obtained from reference TRBV7-8 and TRBJ2-3, is as follows: GAGVSQSPRYKVAKRGQDVALRCDPISGHVSLFWYQQALGQGPEFLTYFQNEAQLDKSGLPSDRFFAERPEGSVSTLKIQRTQQEDSAVYLCASSLGTQMDTQYFGPGTRLTVL.

The J gene is TRBJ2-3, the V gene TRBV28, with a possible D match to TRBD2 (5 bases). The CDR3 loop spans 15 amino acids. Germline assignment: CDR1 MDHEN and CDR2 SYDVKM. V dropped 6 bases and J dropped 0 bases, with 13 bases sitting between them. The chain's CDR3 is CASSLSDTSTDTQYF. In nucleotides, the CDR3 is TGTGCCAGCAGCCTTAGCGACACCAGCACAGATACGCAGTATTTT.

The CDR3 loop reads CASSLGQGVYNEQFF. CDR3 sequence (DNA): TGCGCCAGCAGCCTCGGACAGGGGGTGTACAATGAGCAGTTCTTC. The chain is built from TRBV4-1 and TRBJ2-1, with TRBD1 matching 10 bases. V was clipped by 4 bases and J by 4 bases; unmatched bases: 4. Germline V gene sequence: CDR1 MGHRA, CDR2 YSYEKL. The CDR3 is made up of 15 amino acids.

This rearrangement joins TRBV4-3 to TRBJ2-1; maybe TRBD1 (5 bases). V dropped 3 bases and J dropped 5 bases, with 11 bases sitting between them. CDR1 is LGHNA and CDR2 is YSLEER in the germline V gene. The CDR3 is 14 residues long. The CDR3 spells CASSQSPTDNEQFF. In nucleotides, the CDR3 is TGCGCCAGCAGCCAGTCCCCGACAGACAATGAGCAGTTCTTC.

The J gene is TRBJ2-4, the V gene TRBV27, with a possible D match to TRBD2 (6 bases). This CDR3 region has 14 residues. Trimming removed 2 bases from V and 6 bases from J, with 11 bases in between. The germline CDR1 and CDR2 sequences are MNHEY and SMNVEV (reference sequence). The CDR3 DNA reads TGTGCCAGCAGTTTAAGCCACGGGGGAAACATTCAGTACTTC. This codes for CASSLSHGGNIQYF.

The chain combines TRBV10-3 with TRBJ2-1, with D uncertain. Trimming took off 6 bases at V and 0 bases at J, with 18 bases between the two ends. The CDR3 is 17 amino acids. CDR1 is ENHRY and CDR2 is SYGVKD in the germline V gene. In DNA form, the CDR3 reads TGTGCCATCAGGAGAGAAACAGTCTCGAGCTCCTACAATGAGCAGTTCTTC. This encodes CAIRRETVSSSYNEQFF.

This rearrangement joins TRBV14 to TRBJ2-1; 10 bases agree with TRBD2. Germline V gene data show CDR1 as SGHDN and CDR2 as FVKESK. With V trimmed by 5 bases and J by 5 bases, 3 bases remained unmatched. The CDR3 has 14 amino acids. CDR3 in DNA: TGTGCCAGCAGCGAAAGCGGGGGGGACAATGAGCAGTTCTTC. It is translated as CASSESGGDNEQFF. The whole variable domain, filled in from reference TRBV14 and TRBJ2-1, reads EAGVTQFPSHSVIEKGQTVTLRCDPISGHDNLYWYRRVMGKEIKFLLHFVKESKQDESGMPNNRFLAERTGGTYSTLKVQPAELEDSGVYFCASSESGGDNEQFFGPGTRLTVL.

The J gene is TRBJ2-1, the V gene TRBV19; 9 bases agree with TRBD1. Trimming removed 3 bases from V and 8 bases from J; junction bases left unmatched: 8. CDR1 and CDR2 (germline): LNHDA, SQIVND (reference sequence). The CDR3 is 15 amino acids. The CDR3 nucleotides read TGTGCCAGTAGTATCGACAGGGGGTTCAGCGATGAGCAGTTCTTC. Amino acids: CASSIDRGFSDEQFF.

The V call is TRBV28, the J call TRBJ1-3; perhaps TRBD1 as D (5 bases). There are 13 residues in the CDR3. The V end lost 2 bases, the J end lost 10 bases, and 12 bases lay between the germline ends. Looked up from germline, CDR1 is MDHEN and CDR2 is SYDVKM. The CDR3 sequence: CASSLRPGGTIYF. CDR3 nucleotide sequence: TGTGCCAGCAGTTTAAGGCCTGGGGGGACCATATATTTT. Looking up the rest from reference TRBV28 and TRBJ1-3 gives the full variable domain: DVKVTQSSRYLVKRTGEKVFLECVQDMDHENMFWYRQDPGLGLRLIYFSYDVKMKEKGDIPEGYSVSREKKERFSLILESASTNQTSMYLCASSLRPGGTIYFGEGSWLTVV.

V and J are TRBV19 and TRBJ2-5, with TRBD2 matching 9 bases. Trimming took 6 bases from V and 1 from J; bases not matched to a gene: 3. The CDR3 has 14 amino acids. Per germline, CDR1 LNHDA and CDR2 SQIVND (reference sequence). CDR3 protein: CASRAGGPQETQYF. As DNA, the CDR3 is TGTGCCAGTAGGGCGGGGGGGCCCCAAGAGACCCAGTACTTC.

The count of this clone is one. V usage is TRBV19 and J usage is TRBJ2-1, with a possible D match to TRBD1 (6 bases). Germline lookup yields CDR1 LNHDA and CDR2 SQIVND (reference sequence). Trimming pared 7 bases from V and 1 base from J, leaving 14 bases between. CDR3 size: 15 residues. As DNA, the CDR3 is TGTGCCAGTACGCCAGGGGCTATTTCCTACAATGAGCAGTTCTTC. Protein product: CASTPGAISYNEQFF.

The chain recombines TRBV5-5 with TRBJ2-7; 7 bases line up with TRBD1. V lost 4 bases to trimming and J lost 4 bases; unmatched junction nucleotides: 8. The CDR3 spans 14 residues. Germline assignment: CDR1 SGHKS and CDR2 YYEKEE (reference sequence). CDR3 amino acids: CASSAPGQNYEQYV. The CDR3 DNA follows: TGTGCCAGCAGCGCTCCGGGACAGAATTACGAGCAGTACGTC.

The chain carries TRBV3-1 (or the pseudogene TRBV3-2) and TRBJ1-2; 9 nucleotides align to TRBD1. This CDR3 is built from 16 residues. The J segment lost 8 bases and the V segment lost 2 bases, leaving 12 bases of the junction unmatched. CDR1 is LGHDT, CDR2 YNNKEL, per germline (reference sequence). The CDR3 reads CASSQTGGAGLEGYTF. As DNA, the CDR3 is TGTGCCAGCAGCCAAACAGGGGGCGCGGGGTTGGAAGGCTACACCTTC.

The CDR3 sequence is CASSPSSTGRQHF. The CDR3 coding sequence is TGTGCCAGCAGTCCCTCCTCAACAGGTCGCCAGCATTTT. The J gene is TRBJ1-5, the V gene TRBV28, with TRBD1 as a possible D gene (5 bases). Trimming took 5 bases from V and 12 from J, leaving 17 bases between them. The germline CDR1 and CDR2 sequences are MDHEN and SYDVKM. This CDR3 has 13 residues.

As concerns this clone: Other DNA sequences in the same sample also yield this CDR3. The CDR3 nucleotides read TGCGCCAGCAGCTTGGGCGGGACCTCCTACAATGAGCAGTTCTTC. Amino acid sequence: CASSLGGTSYNEQFF. The J gene is TRBJ2-1, the V gene TRBV5-1; a weak D match, TRBD2 (6 bases). The V and J ends lost 0 bases and 0 bases respectively, with 7 bases between them. Germline CDR1 reads SGHRS; CDR2 reads YFSETQ. The CDR3 runs to 15 residues.

V and J are TRBV7-9 and TRBJ2-2; D may be TRBD2 (6 bases). The CDR3 covers 16 residues. The V end was cut by 5 bases, the J end by 2 bases, with 15 bases between. Germline-derived CDR1 and CDR2 are SEHNR and FQNEAQ (reference sequence). CDR3 DNA sequence: TGTGCCAGCAGCCTCCTATCCGGGACTAACACCGGGGAGCTGTTTTTT. It yields the protein CASSLLSGTNTGELFF. Together with reference TRBV7-9 and TRBJ2-2, the CDR3 gives the full variable domain: DTGVSQNPRHKITKRGQNVTFRCDPISEHNRLYWYRQTLGQGPEFLTYFQNEAQLEKSRLLSDRFSAERPKGSFSTLEIQRTEQGDSAMYLCASSLLSGTNTGELFFGEGSRLTVL.

The rearrangement joins TRBV28 to TRBJ2-2, with D hard to call. CDR1 is MDHEN, CDR2 SYDVKM, per germline. Trimming removed 11 bases from V and 4 bases from J, with 14 bases in between. The CDR3 is 13 residues long. CDR3 in DNA: TGTGCCGCGGCCGTCGATGGCACCGGGGAGCTGTTTTTT. It encodes CAAAVDGTGELFF.

The V call is TRBV7-8, the J call TRBJ2-1, with 10 bases fitting TRBD2. The germline V gene has CDR1 SGHVS and CDR2 FQNEAQ. This CDR3 comprises 15 residues. V lost 7 bases and J lost 5; bases outside the gene matches: 8. CDR3 sequence (DNA): TGTGCCAGCACCCCCCACGGGACTAGCGACAATGAGCAGTTCTTC. It yields the protein CASTPHGTSDNEQFF.

The chain carries TRBV7-2 and TRBJ2-1; the match to TRBD2 covers 10 bases. The CDR3 consists of 16 residues. The V gene end was trimmed by 8 bases and the J gene end by 7 bases; junction bases not matched to a gene: 14. Per the germline V gene, CDR1 is SGHTA and CDR2 is FQGNSA. The CDR3 coding sequence is TGTGCCAGCCATGGGGACCGAGCGGGAGGGTGGAATGAGCAGTTCTTC. Translating gives CASHGDRAGGWNEQFF.